This T cell receptor (beta chain) was identified in a study of blood T cell repertoires in COVID-19. Study background: The United States, Italy and Spain provided the acute and convalescent COVID-19 samples. The cDNA or gDNA used as material had been derived from T cells, B-cell-depleted T cells, or PBMCs.

Followed longitudinally, the Seattle patients had been enrolled during active infection. Original data processing: Reference gene primer amplification gave nucleated cell count estimates. Produced via immunoSEQ multiplex PCR; TCRdb's table is partial and in-frame only. V, J and clone size are those of that table, while D and trimming were read from the DNA. The data contain roughly 120,000 clones, 90% of them singletons. CDR3 size: 16 residues. Germline values: CDR1 SGHRS, CDR2 YFSETQ. With V trimmed by 0 bases and J by 8 bases, 9 bases remained unmatched. This TCR was recovered from an older woman with COVID-19, enrolled during active disease. V and J are TRBV5-1 and TRBJ1-4, with 8 nucleotides matching TRBD1. Sequencing used peripheral blood. CDR3 in DNA: TGCGCCAGCAGCTTGGGAGGGTGGACAGGGCAAGAAAAACTGTTTTTT. This gives the protein CASSLGGWTGQEKLFF.